Following are 32 T cell receptor beta chains from one sample sequenced in a study of Tregs in tolerant kidney transplant recipients. These receptors lack a known antigen. Only in-frame clones appear in the TCRdb table, and some are missing; sequencing was by immunoSEQ multiplex PCR. The sample holds more than 30,000 clones; 82% are singletons and the top ten take approximately 2%. The sample taken for sequencing was Tregs from blood cultured with allogeneic cells. The receptors shown here come from a human donor in good health.

The chain uses TRBV12-1 and TRBJ2-3; the tabulated D call, TRBD1, remains unverified against the DNA. TRBV12-1 is given as a pseudogene. The CDR3 runs to 15 residues. The CDR3 is CASSFAGQGTDTQYF. The CDR3 nucleotides are TGTGCCAGCAGCTTTGCGGGACAGGGCACAGATACGCAGTATTTT.

The V gene is TRBV7-9, the J gene TRBJ2-1; no reliable D call. From germline, CDR1 is SEHNR and CDR2 FQNEAQ (reference sequence). V gave up 2 bases and J gave up 3 bases, with 11 bases separating them. The CDR3 consists of 15 residues. CDR3 DNA: TGTGCCAGCAGCTTAAAGGGAAACGTCTACAATGAGCAGTTCTTC. Protein product: CASSLKGNVYNEQFF.

The chain joins TRBV19 to TRBJ2-5; tentatively, D is TRBD2 (6 bases). With 6 bases removed from V and 5 bases from J, the gap between germline ends came to 16 bases. Germline CDR1 LNHDA, CDR2 SQIVND (reference sequence). CDR3 length: 14 amino acids. The CDR3 here is CASRPEGQRETQYF. The CDR3 nucleotides are TGTGCCAGTAGACCGGAGGGGCAGAGGGAGACCCAGTACTTC.

This chain joins TRBV11-3 and TRBJ2-7; no clear D gene. From germline, CDR1 is SGHNT and CDR2 YENEEA. The CDR3 consists of 11 residues. Between the trimmed V and J ends, which lost 1 base and 5 bases, there was a span of 3 bases. The CDR3 spells CASSLADEQYF. Here the CDR3 DNA reads TGTGCCAGCAGCTTAGCGGACGAGCAGTACTTC.

The CDR3 DNA reads as TGTGCCAGCAGAAAGGAACGTCTTCCTGGAGGCTACACCTTC. It is translated as CASRKERLPGGYTF. J is TRBJ1-2 and V is TRBV5-4; D gene uncertain. This CDR3 is 14 amino acids long. V was clipped by 5 bases and J by 8 bases, with 19 bases between them. CDR1 is SGHNT, CDR2 YYREEE, per germline (reference sequence).

The chain recombines TRBV6-5 with TRBJ1-1; tentative D call: TRBD1 (6 bases). Trimming pared 6 bases from V and 5 bases from J, leaving 16 bases between. The CDR3 has 14 amino acids. Germline V gene sequence: CDR1 MNHEY, CDR2 SVGAGI. The CDR3 bases are TGTGCCAGCAGCAAAACCCCGGGGGCGACTGAAGCTTTCTTT. This sequence encodes CASSKTPGATEAFF.

The chain employs TRBV13 and TRBJ2-5; the match to TRBD1 covers 7 bases. This CDR3 has 14 residues. Per the germline V gene, CDR1 is PRHDT and CDR2 is FYEKMQ (reference sequence). The V segment lost 3 bases and the J segment 2 bases; nucleotides outside the gene matches: 3. The CDR3 DNA follows: TGTGCCAGCAGCTTGTTCAGGGGGCAAGAGACCCAGTACTTC. Translation: CASSLFRGQETQYF.

This chain joins TRBV2 and TRBJ2-4, with TRBD1 as a possible D gene (6 bases). The CDR3 consists of 12 residues. Per germline, CDR1 SNHLY and CDR2 FYNNEI. Trimming removed 8 bases from V and 9 bases from J, with 14 bases in between. CDR3: CASRDTVVIQYF. The CDR3 coding sequence is TGTGCCAGCCGGGACACGGTGGTCATTCAGTACTTC.

This rearrangement joins TRBV11-2 to TRBJ2-5; 8 bases match TRBD1. J gave up 4 bases and V 5 bases, and 15 bases lay outside the gene matches. CDR1 SGHAT and CDR2 FQNNGV come from the germline V gene. This CDR3 has 17 residues. CDR3 nucleotides: TGTGCCAGCAGCCCCTTAGGGAGACAGGGGTGGGGAGAGACCCAGTACTTC. Protein sequence: CASSPLGRQGWGETQYF. The full variable domain, completed using reference TRBV11-2 and TRBJ2-5, is EAGVAQSPRYKIIEKRQSVAFWCNPISGHATLYWYQQILGQGPKLLIQFQNNGVVDDSQLPKDRFSAERLKGVDSTLKIQPAKLEDSAVYLCASSPLGRQGWGETQYFGPGTRLLVL.

The chain employs TRBV20-1 and TRBJ1-2; no clear D gene. V was trimmed by 2 bases and J by 7 bases, leaving 8 bases between them. The CDR3 covers 11 residues. Germline-derived CDR1 and CDR2 are DFQATT and SNEGSKA (reference sequence). CDR3 sequence reads: CSARNSGGYTF. The CDR3 nucleotides are TGCAGTGCTAGAAATTCGGGTGGCTACACCTTC.

The V call is TRBV11-3, the J call TRBJ2-4, with no clear D. With 1 base removed from V and 0 bases from J, the gap between germline ends came to 10 bases. There are 16 residues in the CDR3. Germline V CDR1 and CDR2: SGHNT, YENEEA. The CDR3 protein is CASSLGKLGAKNIQYF. In DNA form, the CDR3 reads TGTGCCAGCAGCTTAGGTAAACTGGGAGCCAAAAACATTCAGTACTTC.

In this sample, this clone turned up once. The rearrangement joins TRBV7-9 to TRBJ2-7; 9 bases are shared with TRBD1. Germline CDR1 SEHNR, CDR2 FQNEAQ (reference sequence). Trimming removed 5 bases from V and 8 bases from J; junction bases left unmatched: 16. The CDR3 length is 16 residues. The CDR3 region is CASSPGTGRILRKQYF. CDR3 nucleotides: TGTGCCAGCAGCCCTGGGACAGGGAGGATACTACGAAAGCAGTACTTC.

The chain couples TRBV5-6 to TRBJ1-1, with D perhaps TRBD1 (5 bases). The V gene lost 10 bases and the J gene lost 4 bases, with 17 bases spanning the gap. The CDR3 loop spans 13 amino acids. Per the germline V gene, CDR1 is SGHDT and CDR2 is YYEEEE. CDR3 DNA: TGTGCCTCGGATCGAGGGGTAGGCACTGAAGCTTTCTTT. It codes for CASDRGVGTEAFF.

The rearrangement uses TRBV30 and TRBJ2-1, with 12 bases matching TRBD2. Trimming took 5 bases from V and 4 from J; bases not matched to a gene: 6. There are 15 residues in the CDR3. Per the germline V gene, CDR1 is GTSNPN and CDR2 is SVGIG (reference sequence). The CDR3 nucleotides read TGTGCCTGGGGGACCGGGACTAGCGGGTACAATGAGCAGTTCTTC. Amino acid sequence: CAWGTGTSGYNEQFF.

The V gene is TRBV6-6, the J gene TRBJ2-7; D is unresolved. The CDR3 runs to 13 residues. Trimming removed 6 bases from V and 9 bases from J, with 18 bases in between. Per germline, CDR1 MNHNY and CDR2 SVGAGI (reference sequence). The CDR3 protein is CASSPLTTRAQYF. In nucleotides, the CDR3 is TGTGCCAGCAGCCCCCTGACAACCCGTGCGCAGTACTTC.

The chain combines TRBV2 with TRBJ2-3, with 8 positions matching TRBD2. The V segment lost 8 bases and the J segment 4 bases; nucleotides outside the gene matches: 8. Germline V gives CDR1 SNHLY, CDR2 FYNNEI. The CDR3 runs 14 residues. The CDR3 DNA follows: TGTGCCAGCCTAAGCGGGAGTCGGGCAGATACGCAGTATTTT. Protein product: CASLSGSRADTQYF.

V and J are TRBV20-1 and TRBJ1-1; no clear D. This CDR3 region has 11 residues. The germline CDR1 and CDR2 sequences are DFQATT and SNEGSKA (reference sequence). The V and J ends lost 5 bases and 6 bases respectively, with 10 bases between them. The CDR3, as DNA: TGCAGTGCTCTGGGTTTGGCTGAAGCTTTCTTT. Its protein product is CSALGLAEAFF.

V and J are TRBV7-2 and TRBJ1-1; D is unresolved. Per germline, CDR1 SGHTA and CDR2 FQGNSA. V was trimmed by 3 bases and J by 7 bases, leaving 6 bases between them. The CDR3 has 11 residues. The CDR3 spells CASSFTGEAFF. The CDR3 coding sequence is TGTGCCAGCAGCTTTACCGGTGAAGCTTTCTTT.

The chain combines TRBV6-5 with TRBJ2-3; TRBD1 might be the D (6 bases). Germline CDR1 MNHEY, CDR2 SVGAGI. This CDR3 is 15 amino acids long. V lost 2 bases, J lost 0 bases, and 9 bases lay in between. CDR3 sequence reads: CASSYQGQSTDTQYF. The DNA for the CDR3 is TGTGCCAGCAGTTACCAGGGACAAAGCACAGATACGCAGTATTTT.

This chain links TRBV12-5 with TRBJ2-5, with 8 bases aligning to TRBD2. V trimming: 3 bases; J trimming: 7 bases; junction bases outside the gene matches: 7. This CDR3 spans 14 amino acids. Germline V gene data show CDR1 as LGHNT and CDR2 as FRNRAP. In DNA, the CDR3 is TGTGCTAGTGGTTTCTCGGGGGGGCCAGGGACCCAGTACTTC. Protein: CASGFSGGPGTQYF.

J is TRBJ2-7 and V is TRBV7-9; 8 bases agree with TRBD2. Trimming removed 0 bases from V and 2 bases from J; junction bases left unmatched: 3. CDR3 length: 15 residues. From germline, CDR1 is SEHNR and CDR2 FQNEAQ (reference sequence). The CDR3 loop reads CASSLAGTSTYEQYF. The DNA of the CDR3 is TGTGCCAGCAGCTTAGCCGGGACTAGTACCTACGAGCAGTACTTC.

V gene TRBV5-1 combines with J gene TRBJ1-2; D perhaps matches TRBD1 (6 bases). CDR1 SGHRS and CDR2 YFSETQ come from the germline V gene. V lost 7 bases and J lost 4, with 14 bases in between. The CDR3 consists of 13 residues. The CDR3 is CASSWDTSYGYTF. The CDR3 DNA reads TGCGCCAGCTCATGGGACACAAGCTATGGCTACACCTTC.

The V and J genes are TRBV30 and TRBJ1-4, with D possibly TRBD1 on 5 matching bases. Germline V gene lookup returns CDR1 GTSNPN and CDR2 SVGIG (reference sequence). Trimming took off 3 bases at V and 10 bases at J, with 15 bases between the two ends. The CDR3 consists of 13 residues. In DNA form, the CDR3 reads TGTGCCTGGAGCAGCCTAACAGGTGGAAAACTGTTTTTT. It specifies CAWSSLTGGKLFF.

This clone was seen only a few times. The J gene is TRBJ2-1, the V gene TRBV28, with D perhaps given as TRBD1 or TRBD2 (6 bases each). The CDR3 is made up of 13 amino acids. Germline V gene data show CDR1 as MDHEN and CDR2 as SYDVKM. V lost 6 bases, J lost 9 bases, and 15 bases lay in between. CDR3 bases: TGTGCCAGCAGCAATGAGGGGGGTAGTGAGCAGTTCTTC. It yields the protein CASSNEGGSEQFF.

This sequence joins TRBV11-3 and TRBJ2-1; TRBD1 is a possible D gene (5 bases). Trimming removed 0 bases from V and 12 bases from J, with 12 bases in between. Germline V gene sequence: CDR1 SGHNT, CDR2 YENEEA. The CDR3 has 13 residues. The CDR3 loop is CASSLDQGWGQFF. The CDR3 coding sequence is TGTGCCAGCAGCTTAGATCAGGGATGGGGGCAGTTCTTC. Complete variable domain (other parts from reference TRBV11-3 and TRBJ2-1): EAGVVQSPRYKIIEKKQPVAFWCNPISGHNTLYWYLQNLGQGPELLIRYENEEAVDDSQLPKDRFSAERLKGVDSTLKIQPAELGDSAVYLCASSLDQGWGQFFGPGTRLTVL.

In this sample, this clone turned up once. The chain employs TRBV4-1 and TRBJ2-2; TRBD2 aligns across 13 bases. The CDR3 is made up of 16 amino acids. The junction had 6 bases not matched to a gene; V was cut back by 5 bases and J by 6 bases. The germline gives CDR1 MGHRA, CDR2 YSYEKL. The CDR3 spells CASSERLAGGPGELFF. CDR3 nucleotides: TGCGCCAGCAGCGAGCGACTAGCGGGAGGTCCCGGGGAGCTGTTTTTT.

The rearrangement links TRBV2 to TRBJ2-7, with D possibly matching TRBD1 (5 bases). The CDR3 extends over 14 amino acids. Germline lookup yields CDR1 SNHLY and CDR2 FYNNEI. V gave up 7 bases and J gave up 0 bases, with 13 bases separating them. CDR3 loop: CASTLDTTSYEQYF. Here the CDR3 DNA reads TGTGCCAGCACCCTGGACACTACCTCCTACGAGCAGTACTTC. Complete variable domain (other parts from reference TRBV2 and TRBJ2-7): EPEVTQTPSHQVTQMGQEVILRCVPISNHLYFYWYRQILGQKVEFLVSFYNNEISEKSEIFDDQFSVERPDGSNFTLKIRSTKLEDSAMYFCASTLDTTSYEQYFGPGTRLTVT.

CDR3 bases: TGTGCCAGCAGCGTAGCTCCTAGCGGGGGGCCGGAGACCCAGTACTTC. Translated: CASSVAPSGGPETQYF. This chain connects TRBV9 to TRBJ2-5, with TRBD2 identical over 11 bases. CDR3 length equals 16 residues. Germline CDR1 is SGDLS and CDR2 is YYNGEE. V was clipped by 0 bases and J by 5 bases; unmatched bases: 6.

The V and J genes are TRBV14 and TRBJ1-1, with 8 bases that match TRBD1. The J segment lost 4 bases and the V segment lost 5 bases, leaving 3 bases of the junction unmatched. The CDR3 is 13 residues long. The V gene's germline CDR1 is SGHDN and CDR2 FVKESK. CDR3 bases: TGTGCCAGCAGCGCAGGGGGCAGCACTGAAGCTTTCTTT. Its protein is CASSAGGSTEAFF.

The chain carries TRBV6-6 and TRBJ1-2; TRBD1 agrees at 9 bases. V was clipped by 2 bases and J by 6 bases; unmatched bases: 4. The germline CDR1 and CDR2 sequences are MNHNY and SVGAGI (reference sequence). The CDR3 covers 14 residues. The CDR3 coding sequence is TGTGCCAGCAGTTACCTGGGACAGGGACATGGCTACACCTTC. Its protein product is CASSYLGQGHGYTF.

This chain links TRBV9 with TRBJ2-7; 10 nucleotides agree with TRBD2. The CDR3 runs 15 residues. The V and J ends lost 0 bases and 6 bases, in that order; junction bases with no gene match: 6. Looked up from germline, CDR1 is SGDLS and CDR2 is YYNGEE. CDR3 in DNA: TGTGCCAGCAGCGTAGTTGCTAGCGGGGGCGCCGAGCAGTACTTC. This sequence encodes CASSVVASGGAEQYF. Filled out from reference TRBV9 and TRBJ2-7, the complete variable domain reads DSGVTQTPKHLITATGQRVTLRCSPRSGDLSVYWYQQSLDQGLQFLIQYYNGEERAKGNILERFSAQQFPDLHSELNLSSLELGDSALYFCASSVVASGGAEQYFGPGTRLTVT.

The genes are TRBV12-5 and TRBJ1-4; 7 bases fit TRBD1. Germline-derived CDR1 and CDR2 are LGHNT and FRNRAP. The CDR3 totals 16 residues. V gave up 1 base and J gave up 7 bases; unmatched junction bases: 9. This chain's CDR3 is CASGLALGQVVEKLFF. CDR3 DNA sequence: TGTGCTAGTGGTTTGGCGCTCGGACAGGTCGTTGAAAAACTGTTTTTT.